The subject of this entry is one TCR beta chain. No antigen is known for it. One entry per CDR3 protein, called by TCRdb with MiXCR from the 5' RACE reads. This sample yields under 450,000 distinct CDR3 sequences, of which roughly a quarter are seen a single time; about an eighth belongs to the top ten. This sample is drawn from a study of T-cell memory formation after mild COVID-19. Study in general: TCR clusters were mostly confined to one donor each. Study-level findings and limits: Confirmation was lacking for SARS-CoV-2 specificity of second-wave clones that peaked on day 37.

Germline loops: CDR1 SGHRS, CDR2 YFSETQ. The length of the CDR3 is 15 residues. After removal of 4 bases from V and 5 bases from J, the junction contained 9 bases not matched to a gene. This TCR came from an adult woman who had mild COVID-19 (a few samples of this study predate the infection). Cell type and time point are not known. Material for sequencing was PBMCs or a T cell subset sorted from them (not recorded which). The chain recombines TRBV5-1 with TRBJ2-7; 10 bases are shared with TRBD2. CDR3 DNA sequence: TGCGCCAGCAGCCCATCTCCGAGCGGGGGGGACGAGCAGTACTTC. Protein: CASSPSPSGGDEQYF.